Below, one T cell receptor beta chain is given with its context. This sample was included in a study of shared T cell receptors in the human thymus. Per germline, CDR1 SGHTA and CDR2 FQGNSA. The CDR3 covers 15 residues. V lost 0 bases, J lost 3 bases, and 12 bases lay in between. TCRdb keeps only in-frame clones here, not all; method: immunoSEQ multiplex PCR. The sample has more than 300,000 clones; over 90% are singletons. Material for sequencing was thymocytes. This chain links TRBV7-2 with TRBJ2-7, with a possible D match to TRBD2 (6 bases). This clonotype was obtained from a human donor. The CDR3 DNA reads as TGTGCCAGCAGCTTAGCCCGGGCGGGGCGCTACGAGCAGTACTTC. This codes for CASSLARAGRYEQYF.